These T cell receptor beta chains were read from a single sample in a study of T cell changes during pregnancy in multiple sclerosis. Method: immunoSEQ multiplex PCR; TCRdb's copy keeps in-frame clones and lacks some. This sample yields tens of thousands of clones, of which about 93% are seen a single time; roughly 0.94% belongs to the top ten. The specimen was peripheral blood, collected in the first trimester of pregnancy. The receptor source for this set is a female donor with multiple sclerosis, enrolled in a pregnancy study. The CDR3 runs from the conserved cysteine through the conserved F or W. Each record gives: D gene, V gene, J gene, CDR3 length, clone size, CDR3 protein, CDR3 DNA. The D gene is left open where the match is weak. Clone size is given for some rows only: seen once, a few or many times, or a class if the clone is expanded.

d_gene: TRBD1; v_gene: TRBV5-1; j_gene: TRBJ2-1; len: 14; abundance: -; CDR3aa: CASQSGTGNNEQFF; CDR3nt: TGCGCCAGCCAATCCGGGACAGGCAACAATGAGCAGTTCTTC
d_gene: -; v_gene: TRBV27; j_gene: TRBJ1-2; len: 17; abundance: -; CDR3aa: CASRSGGGRFFDYGYTF; CDR3nt: TGTGCCAGCAGATCGGGGGGCGGAAGATTCTTTGACTATGGCTACACCTTC
d_gene: -; v_gene: TRBV6-1; j_gene: TRBJ1-2; len: 11; abundance: -; CDR3aa: CASAQNYGYTF; CDR3nt: TGTGCCAGCGCCCAGAATTATGGCTACACCTTC
d_gene: TRBD1; v_gene: TRBV5-4; j_gene: TRBJ1-2; len: 14; abundance: -; CDR3aa: CASSTDQGANGYTF; CDR3nt: TGTGCCAGCAGCACCGACCAGGGGGCTAATGGCTACACCTTC
d_gene: -; v_gene: TRBV29-1; j_gene: TRBJ2-5; len: 12; abundance: -; CDR3aa: CSVGPGQETQYF; CDR3nt: TGCAGCGTTGGGCCAGGCCAAGAGACCCAGTACTTC
d_gene: -; v_gene: TRBV10-1; j_gene: TRBJ2-7; len: 11; abundance: -; CDR3aa: CASGQGHEQYF; CDR3nt: TGCGCCAGCGGTCAGGGGCACGAGCAGTACTTC
d_gene: -; v_gene: TRBV9; j_gene: TRBJ2-7; len: 12; abundance: -; CDR3aa: CASSPQGYEQYF; CDR3nt: TGTGCCAGCAGCCCACAGGGTTACGAGCAGTACTTC
d_gene: -; v_gene: TRBV7-3; j_gene: TRBJ1-1; len: 13; abundance: -; CDR3aa: CASRFSGGTEAFF; CDR3nt: TGTGCCAGCAGGTTCTCAGGTGGCACTGAAGCTTTCTTT
d_gene: -; v_gene: TRBV28; j_gene: TRBJ2-1; len: 14; abundance: -; CDR3aa: CASIPPRPENEQFF; CDR3nt: TGTGCCAGCATTCCCCCGAGGCCGGAGAATGAGCAGTTCTTC
d_gene: TRBD2; v_gene: TRBV28; j_gene: TRBJ2-7; len: 15; abundance: -; CDR3aa: CASSLLAGRSYEQYF; CDR3nt: TGTGCCAGCAGTTTGCTAGCGGGACGGAGCTACGAGCAGTACTTC
d_gene: -; v_gene: TRBV7-6; j_gene: TRBJ2-1; len: 13; abundance: once; CDR3aa: CASSLAMRSEQFF; CDR3nt: TGTGCCAGCAGCTTAGCGATGCGGTCTGAGCAGTTCTTC
d_gene: TRBD1; v_gene: TRBV9; j_gene: TRBJ1-6; len: 15; abundance: once; CDR3aa: CASSVLGQDNSPLHF; CDR3nt: TGTGCCAGCAGCGTACTGGGACAGGATAATTCACCCCTCCACTTT
d_gene: -; v_gene: TRBV4-2; j_gene: TRBJ2-7; len: 13; abundance: -; CDR3aa: CASSQDQAAEQYF; CDR3nt: TGTGCCAGCAGCCAAGATCAGGCTGCTGAGCAGTACTTC
d_gene: -; v_gene: TRBV19; j_gene: TRBJ2-2; len: 17; abundance: -; CDR3aa: CASILTVVAANTGELFF; CDR3nt: TGTGCCAGTATCCTCACCGTCGTAGCGGCGAACACCGGGGAGCTGTTTTTT
d_gene: -; v_gene: TRBV4-3; j_gene: TRBJ2-2; len: 15; abundance: -; CDR3aa: CASSQEGASTGELFF; CDR3nt: TGCGCCAGCAGCCAAGAAGGGGCTAGCACCGGGGAGCTGTTTTTT
d_gene: -; v_gene: TRBV19; j_gene: TRBJ1-3; len: 15; abundance: -; CDR3aa: CASSISSRSGNTIYF; CDR3nt: TGTGCCAGTAGTATCTCGTCTCGCTCTGGAAACACCATATATTTT
d_gene: -; v_gene: TRBV7-7; j_gene: TRBJ2-5; len: 14; abundance: -; CDR3aa: CASSLDRGGETQYF; CDR3nt: TGTGCCAGCAGCTTAGACCGGGGTGGAGAGACCCAGTACTTC
d_gene: TRBD2; v_gene: TRBV6-5; j_gene: TRBJ2-1; len: 13; abundance: -; CDR3aa: CASSSTSYDEQFF; CDR3nt: TGTGCCAGCAGTTCGACTAGCTACGATGAGCAGTTCTTC
d_gene: -; v_gene: TRBV28; j_gene: TRBJ2-7; len: 14; abundance: -; CDR3aa: CASSFRGSLYEQYF; CDR3nt: TGTGCCAGCAGTTTCAGGGGATCTCTCTACGAGCAGTACTTC
d_gene: -; v_gene: TRBV4-3; j_gene: TRBJ1-1; len: 16; abundance: -; CDR3aa: CASSQGEGRLDTEAFF; CDR3nt: TGCGCCAGCAGCCAAGGGGAGGGGAGGTTGGACACTGAAGCTTTCTTT
d_gene: TRBD2; v_gene: TRBV5-1; j_gene: TRBJ2-1; len: 17; abundance: -; CDR3aa: CASSLIPGTSGSNEQFF; CDR3nt: TGCGCCAGCAGCTTGATACCCGGGACTAGCGGCTCCAATGAGCAGTTCTTC
d_gene: -; v_gene: TRBV27; j_gene: TRBJ2-5; len: 16; abundance: -; CDR3aa: CASSLEGGGGVETQYF; CDR3nt: TGTGCCAGCAGTTTAGAGGGAGGAGGTGGGGTAGAGACCCAGTACTTC
d_gene: -; v_gene: TRBV11-3; j_gene: TRBJ2-2; len: 14; abundance: -; CDR3aa: CASSLNSNPGELFF; CDR3nt: TGTGCCAGCAGCTTGAACTCCAACCCCGGGGAGCTGTTTTTT
d_gene: -; v_gene: TRBV7-3; j_gene: TRBJ2-7; len: 16; abundance: -; CDR3aa: CASSLIPSGHSYEQYF; CDR3nt: TGTGCCAGCAGCTTAATCCCCTCGGGACATTCCTACGAGCAGTACTTC